Presented here are 4 T cell receptor beta chains from one specimen sequenced in a study of shared clonotypes between healthy human individuals. The protocol was immunoSEQ multiplex PCR, while the TCRdb copy is restricted to in-frame clones and leaves out a portion. Counted here are fewer than 850,000 clones, about 90% occurring once; the ten biggest clones make up about 33%. Specimen: memory CD8+ T cells from PBMCs. Subset noted: CD45RO+ cells pooled with CCR7-negative TemRA cells. These receptors all come from a man between 18 and 29 years old in good health. Some clones in this sample may be carry-over from other donors' samples.

The rearrangement links TRBV9 to TRBJ2-7; either TRBD1 or TRBD2 may fit D (5 bases each). This CDR3 has 13 residues. V dropped 1 base and J dropped 8 bases, with 13 bases sitting between them. CDR1 is SGDLS and CDR2 is YYNGEE in the germline V gene. The CDR3 loop is CASSVKVGDKQYF. The CDR3 region has the DNA TGTGCCAGCAGCGTAAAGGTGGGGGATAAGCAGTACTTC.

With regard to this clone: This sample also contains other DNA sequences that code for the same CDR3. This sequence joins TRBV28 and TRBJ1-2, with D uncertain. Germline V gene lookup returns CDR1 MDHEN and CDR2 SYDVKM. The germline V and J ends were trimmed by 6 bases and 2 bases, with 4 bases remaining between them. This CDR3 is built from 11 residues. CDR3 DNA sequence: TGTGCCAGCAGCCCCAACTATGGCTACACCTTC. This translates into CASSPNYGYTF.

This chain uses TRBV4-1 with TRBJ2-3, with D perhaps TRBD2 (6 bases). This CDR3 region has 16 residues. Trimming left V 0 bases short and J 3 bases short, with 13 bases between. The germline V gene has CDR1 MGHRA and CDR2 YSYEKL. DNA of the CDR3: TGCGCCAGCAGCCAAGAAACGGGAGTTTTTACAGATACGCAGTATTTT. This encodes CASSQETGVFTDTQYF.

The chain combines TRBV7-9 with TRBJ2-7; possible D gene TRBD1, 5 bases. This CDR3 is built from 14 residues. V gave up 4 bases and J gave up 4 bases, with 14 bases separating them. The germline gives CDR1 SEHNR, CDR2 FQNEAQ (reference sequence). The CDR3 is CASSSMGRQYEQYF. The CDR3 coding sequence is TGTGCCAGCAGCTCTATGGGGCGGCAATACGAGCAGTACTTC.